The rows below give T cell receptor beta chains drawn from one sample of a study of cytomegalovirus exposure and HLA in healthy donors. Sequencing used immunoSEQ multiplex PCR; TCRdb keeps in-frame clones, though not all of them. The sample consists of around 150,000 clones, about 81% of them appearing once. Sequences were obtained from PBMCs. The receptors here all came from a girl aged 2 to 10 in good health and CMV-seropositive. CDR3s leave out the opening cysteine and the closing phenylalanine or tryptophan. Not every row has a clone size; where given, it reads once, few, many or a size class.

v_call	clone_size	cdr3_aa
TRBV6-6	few	ASTSMGSSYNSPLH
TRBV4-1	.	ASSRLSDSGTSGRGQF
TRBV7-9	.	ASSLIAEKYQETQY
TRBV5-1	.	ASSLDRGSGGYT
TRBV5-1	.	ASSLGLAGSTDTQY
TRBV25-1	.	ASAFTGARSYNEQF
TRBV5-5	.	ASSLKPGQGQYQPQH
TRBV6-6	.	ASSFYTEAF
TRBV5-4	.	ASTFRKTGEQY
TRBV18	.	ASSTSRTSGSHEQY
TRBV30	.	AWSYRDRGYNQPQH
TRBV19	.	ASSIPQGIYNEQF
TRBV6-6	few	ASREGLNEKLF
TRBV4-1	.	ASSRSGGGTEAF
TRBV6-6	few	ASSRDRGRTDTQY
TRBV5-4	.	ASSLDFRIGGNTIY
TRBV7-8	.	ASSFQDGEQY
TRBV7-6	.	ASSLISGSYTGELF